A selection of T cell receptor beta chains follows, all from one sample in a study of identical twins. TCRdb processed the 5' RACE reads anew with MiXCR; each CDR3 protein has one entry. Among 500,000 to 600,000 distinct CDR3 sequences, roughly 21% were seen once, and the ten largest hold roughly 0.9%. This sample also belongs to another study, concerning T cells expressing NK-cell markers.

The sequenced material came from CD4+ T cells sorted from blood. These receptors came from a woman younger than 35 in good health. Each CDR3 is given with its conserved first and last residue. Each record gives: V gene, CDR3 length, CDR3 protein.

v_gene: TRBV21-1; len: 16; CDR3aa: CAWPGRARSGANVLTF
v_gene: TRBV5-1; len: 15; CDR3aa: CASSLGGAGSYEQYF
v_gene: TRBV20-1; len: 15; CDR3aa: CSAIGSGRGGYEQYF
v_gene: TRBV29-1; len: 14; CDR3aa: CSAQKGSRASEQFF
v_gene: TRBV9; len: 14; CDR3aa: CASSVDAGGGEQFF
v_gene: TRBV12-3/TRBV12-4; len: 13; CDR3aa: CASSFIGFYEQYF
v_gene: TRBV7-2; len: 13; CDR3aa: CASSPGISYEQYF
v_gene: TRBV2; len: 12; CDR3aa: CASSVEGPEAFF
v_gene: TRBV6-6; len: 13; CDR3aa: CASSPKKEDEQFF
v_gene: TRBV12-3/TRBV12-4; len: 12; CDR3aa: CASNNGVGTQYF